Listed here is a single T cell receptor beta chain. Produced via immunoSEQ multiplex PCR; TCRdb's table is partial and in-frame only. The repertoire has 150,000 or so clones, roughly 93% of them found once; the top ten carry approximately 2%. These data come from a study of blood T cell repertoires in COVID-19. Trimming cost V 0 bases and J 7 bases; bases outside gene matches: 12. Germline CDR1 and CDR2: KGHSH and LQKENI. The CDR3 has 16 amino acids. Sequenced: peripheral blood. The chain is built from TRBV18 and TRBJ2-7; 7 nucleotides match TRBD2. The sequence came from a man aged 18 to 30 with acute or convalescent COVID-19. The CDR3 coding sequence is TGTGCCAGCTCACCACCCGCAGGGAGGGACGGTCGGGAGCAGTACTTC. This codes for CASSPPAGRDGREQYF.